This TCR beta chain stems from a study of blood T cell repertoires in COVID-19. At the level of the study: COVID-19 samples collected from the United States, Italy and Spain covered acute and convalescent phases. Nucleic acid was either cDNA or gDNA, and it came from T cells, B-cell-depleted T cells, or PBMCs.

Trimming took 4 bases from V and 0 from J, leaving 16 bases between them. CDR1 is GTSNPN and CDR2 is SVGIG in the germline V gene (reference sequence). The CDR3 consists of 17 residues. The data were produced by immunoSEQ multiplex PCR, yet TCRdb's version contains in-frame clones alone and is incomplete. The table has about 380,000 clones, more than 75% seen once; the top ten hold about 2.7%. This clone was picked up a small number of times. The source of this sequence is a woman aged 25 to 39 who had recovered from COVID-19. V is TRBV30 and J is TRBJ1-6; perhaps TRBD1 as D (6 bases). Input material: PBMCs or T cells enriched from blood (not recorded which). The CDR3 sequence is CAWMPDSASSYNSPLHF. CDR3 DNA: TGTGCCTGGATGCCGGACAGTGCAAGCTCCTATAATTCACCCCTCCACTTT.